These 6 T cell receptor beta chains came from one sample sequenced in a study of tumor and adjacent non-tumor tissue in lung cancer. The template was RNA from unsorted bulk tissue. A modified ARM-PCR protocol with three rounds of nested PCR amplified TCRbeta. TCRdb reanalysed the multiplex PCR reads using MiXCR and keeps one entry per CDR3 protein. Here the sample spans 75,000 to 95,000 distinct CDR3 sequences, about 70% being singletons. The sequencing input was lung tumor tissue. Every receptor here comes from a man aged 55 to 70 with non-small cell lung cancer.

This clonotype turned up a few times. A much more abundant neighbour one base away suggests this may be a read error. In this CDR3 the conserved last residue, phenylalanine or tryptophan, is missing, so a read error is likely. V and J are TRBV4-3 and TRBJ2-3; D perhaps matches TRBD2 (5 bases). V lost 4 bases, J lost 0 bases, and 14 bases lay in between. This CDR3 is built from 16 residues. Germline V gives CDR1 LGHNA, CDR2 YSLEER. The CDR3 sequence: CASSLAGGLSTDTQYY. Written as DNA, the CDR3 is TGCGCCAGCAGCCTCGCCGGCGGGTTGAGCACAGATACGCAGTATTAT.

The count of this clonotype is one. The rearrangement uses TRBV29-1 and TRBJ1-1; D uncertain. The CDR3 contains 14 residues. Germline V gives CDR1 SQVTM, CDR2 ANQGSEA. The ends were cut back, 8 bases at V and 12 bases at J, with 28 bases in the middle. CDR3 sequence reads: CSPSGPGLGCETFF. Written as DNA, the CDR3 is TGCAGCCCCTCTGGACCGGGTTTAGGATGCGAAACTTTCTTT. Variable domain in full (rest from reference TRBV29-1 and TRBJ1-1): SAVISQKPSRDICQRGTSLTIQCQVDSQVTMMFWYRQQPGQSLTLIATANQGSEATYESGFVIDKFPISRPNLTFSTLTVSNMSPEDSSIYLCSPSGPGLGCETFFGQGTRLTVV.

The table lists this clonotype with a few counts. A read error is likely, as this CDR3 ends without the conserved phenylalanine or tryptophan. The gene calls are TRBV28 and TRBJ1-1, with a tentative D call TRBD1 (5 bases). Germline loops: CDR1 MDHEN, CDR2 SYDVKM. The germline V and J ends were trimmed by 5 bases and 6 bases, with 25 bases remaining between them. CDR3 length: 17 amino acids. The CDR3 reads CASSTHALGESQPEAFS. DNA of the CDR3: TGTGCCAGCAGTACTCATGCATTGGGGGAGTCACAACCTGAAGCTTTCTCT.

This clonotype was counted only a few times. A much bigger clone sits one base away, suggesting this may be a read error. The CDR3 here is CASDSGLILSAEQFF. CDR3 in DNA: TGTGCTAGTGACTCTGGACTCATACTTTCCGCTGAGCAGTTCTTC. V is TRBV12-5 and J is TRBJ2-1; perhaps TRBD2 as D (5 bases). The CDR3 covers 15 residues. V lost 7 bases and J lost 9, with 22 bases in between. Germline V gene data show CDR1 as LGHNT and CDR2 as FRNRAP.

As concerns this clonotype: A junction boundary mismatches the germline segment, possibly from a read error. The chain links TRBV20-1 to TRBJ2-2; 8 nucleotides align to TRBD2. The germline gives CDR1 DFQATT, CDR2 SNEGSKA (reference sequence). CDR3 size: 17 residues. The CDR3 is CSVRDLRSGMNTGELFF. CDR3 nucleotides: TGCAGTGTTAGAGATCTCCGTAGCGGGATGAACACCGGGGAGCTGTTTTTT.

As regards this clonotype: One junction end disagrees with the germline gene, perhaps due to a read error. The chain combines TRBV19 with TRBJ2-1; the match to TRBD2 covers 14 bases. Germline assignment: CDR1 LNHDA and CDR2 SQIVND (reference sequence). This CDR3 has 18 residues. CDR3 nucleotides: TGTCCCAGCCTGCGAGCAGGGGGACTAGCGGGAGTCAGGAATGAGCAGTTCTTC. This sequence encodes CPSLRAGGLAGVRNEQFF.